Each of the 14 T cell receptor beta chains below was sequenced from the same sample in a study of cytomegalovirus exposure and HLA in healthy donors. Primers for the PCR totalled 60 Vbeta and 13 Jbeta. Sequenced by immunoSEQ multiplex PCR; TCRdb stores in-frame clones only, minus some. The sample includes about 110,000 clones, approximately 80% seen only once; the top ten take roughly 2.2%. The material sequenced was PBMCs. The receptors shown here come from a woman between 25 and 40 years old in good health and CMV-seronegative.

This CDR3 is CASRTNVNTEAFF. The CDR3 nucleotides are TGTGCCAGCAGGACTAACGTTAACACTGAAGCTTTCTTT. This sequence joins TRBV6-4 and TRBJ1-1; D gene uncertain. The CDR3 runs 13 residues. The V and J ends lost 6 bases and 2 bases respectively, with 10 bases between them. CDR1 MRHNA and CDR2 SNTAGT come from the germline V gene.

The rearrangement links TRBV11-2 to TRBJ2-1; 7 nucleotides agree with TRBD2. Germline V gene sequence: CDR1 SGHAT, CDR2 FQNNGV. This CDR3 has 15 residues. Trimming took 5 bases from V and 3 from J; bases not matched to a gene: 7. CDR3 DNA sequence: TGTGCCAGCAGCGCCGAGACGGGAGGCTACAATGAGCAGTTCTTC. Translated, it gives CASSAETGGYNEQFF.

The V gene is TRBV6-6, the J gene TRBJ1-1, with 9 nucleotides matching TRBD1. J was trimmed by 11 bases and V by 7 bases; bases with no gene match: 11. The length of the CDR3 is 13 residues. The V gene's germline CDR1 is MNHNY and CDR2 SVGAGI (reference sequence). The CDR3, as DNA: TGTGCCAGCACTCCGGGACAGGGTTTTCGCGCTTTCTTT. Its translation: CASTPGQGFRAFF.

The rearrangement links TRBV10-2 to TRBJ2-1, with TRBD2 identical over 8 bases. The CDR3 spans 17 residues. V gave up 3 bases and J gave up 10 bases; unmatched junction bases: 17. The germline gives CDR1 WSHSY, CDR2 SAAADI. The CDR3 DNA follows: TGCGCCAGCAGTGATGAATGGTATGGGCGGGGGGCATGGGAGCAGTTCTTC. It codes for CASSDEWYGRGAWEQFF.

The chain employs TRBV27 and TRBJ2-5, with D tentatively TRBD2 (6 bases). The CDR3 covers 13 residues. Trimming removed 4 bases at V and 3 bases at J, with 9 bases between. Germline lookup yields CDR1 MNHEY and CDR2 SMNVEV (reference sequence). This CDR3 is CASSSGGKETQYF. CDR3 DNA sequence: TGTGCCAGCAGTTCCGGCGGGAAAGAGACCCAGTACTTC.

The chain is built from TRBV5-4 and TRBJ1-1; 10 nucleotides agree with TRBD1. With V trimmed by 4 bases and J by 3 bases, 6 bases remained unmatched. The CDR3 runs to 15 residues. CDR1 and CDR2 from the germline V gene are SGHNT and YYREEE (reference sequence). CDR3 in amino acids: CASSQRDRGYTEAFF. The CDR3 DNA follows: TGTGCCAGCAGCCAGAGGGACAGGGGATACACTGAAGCTTTCTTT.

This clone was found a few times. The J gene is TRBJ2-1, the V gene TRBV30; 15 bases are shared with TRBD2. Germline assignment: CDR1 GTSNPN and CDR2 SVGIG (reference sequence). The length of the CDR3 is 16 residues. V shed 4 bases and J 4 bases; nucleotides not matched to a gene: 5. The DNA for the CDR3 is TGTGCCTGGACCGGAGGGACTAGCGGGAGGTACAATGAGCAGTTCTTC. Translation gives CAWTGGTSGRYNEQFF.

The V gene is TRBV11-2, the J gene TRBJ2-7; a weak D match, TRBD1 (5 bases). This CDR3 is built from 15 residues. Germline CDR1 reads SGHAT; CDR2 reads FQNNGV. V was clipped by 2 bases and J by 3 bases, with 14 bases between them. The CDR3 reads CASSLSLDRSYEQYF. CDR3 DNA: TGTGCCAGCAGCTTATCCCTCGACAGAAGCTACGAGCAGTACTTC.

This chain links TRBV18 with TRBJ1-5; weak D call: TRBD1 (6 bases). Deletions cut 2 bases from V and 5 bases from J, with 13 bases between. The CDR3 is made up of 15 amino acids. Germline-derived CDR1 and CDR2 are KGHSH and LQKENI. In nucleotides, the CDR3 is TGTGCCAGCTCACCAACCGGGAAGGGGGATCAGCCCCAGCATTTT. Translation gives CASSPTGKGDQPQHF.

The CDR3 sequence is CASSAGENQPQHF. DNA of the CDR3: TGTGCCAGCAGTGCAGGGGAAAATCAGCCCCAGCATTTT. The V call is TRBV2, the J call TRBJ1-5; TRBD1 is a possible D gene (6 bases). The CDR3 sequence is 13 residues long. Between the trimmed V and J ends, which lost 4 bases and 4 bases, there was a span of 8 bases. Germline V gene lookup returns CDR1 SNHLY and CDR2 FYNNEI.

In its sample, this clone was seen once. The rearrangement uses TRBV30 and TRBJ1-2; D is ambiguous. Trimming stripped 4 bases from V and 4 bases from J, with 7 bases between. Looked up from germline, CDR1 is GTSNPN and CDR2 is SVGIG (reference sequence). The CDR3 extends over 11 amino acids. CDR3 in amino acids: CAWTHSYGYTF. CDR3 bases: TGTGCCTGGACCCACTCCTATGGCTACACCTTC.

The table lists this clone with a count of one. The chain has TRBV18 and TRBJ2-3, with a possible D match to TRBD1 (6 bases). CDR3 size: 15 residues. The germline CDR1 and CDR2 sequences are KGHSH and LQKENI. Trimming shortened V by 6 bases and J by 1 base, and 14 bases separated the two germline ends. The CDR3 nucleotides read TGTGCCAGCTCCCGGACAGTGGGGGGCACAGATACGCAGTATTTT. Its protein product is CASSRTVGGTDTQYF.

The chain has TRBV28 and TRBJ2-7; 10 positions match TRBD1. The CDR3 loop spans 15 amino acids. The V gene end was trimmed by 5 bases and the J gene end by 5 bases; junction bases not matched to a gene: 9. CDR1 and CDR2 (germline): MDHEN, SYDVKM. The CDR3 sequence: CASSPGQGGKNEQYF. The CDR3 DNA is TGTGCCAGCAGTCCTGGACAGGGGGGTAAGAACGAGCAGTACTTC.

The rearrangement joins TRBV5-4 to TRBJ2-1; 7 bases line up with TRBD2. This CDR3 has 14 residues. V lost 4 bases and J lost 6; bases outside the gene matches: 7. CDR1 and CDR2 (germline): SGHNT, YYREEE (reference sequence). The CDR3 loop reads CASSPSGGPNEQFF. The CDR3 DNA is TGTGCCAGCAGCCCCTCGGGAGGCCCCAATGAGCAGTTCTTC. The variable domain in full, with the rest retrieved from reference TRBV5-4 and TRBJ2-1, is ETGVTQSPTHLIKTRGQQVTLRCSSQSGHNTVSWYQQALGQGPQFIFQYYREEENGRGNFPPRFSGLQFPNYSSELNVNALELDDSALYLCASSPSGGPNEQFFGPGTRLTVL.